This TCR beta chain was recorded in a study of T-cell memory formation after mild COVID-19. About the study: TCR clusters were mostly donor specific.

General study results and limits: The finding that pre-infection memory included some responding clones suggested that cross-reactive memory joined.

This clonotype turned up a few times. Its target is not known. V was pared by 0 bases and J by 4 bases, with 8 bases between. This CDR3 contains 14 residues. Germline V lookup: CDR1 SGDLS, CDR2 YYNGEE. The TCR alpha and TCR beta cDNA libraries, bearing sample barcodes and UMIs, were generated by 5'RACE using constant-segment primers. TCRdb ran MiXCR on the 5' RACE reads and lists one entry per CDR3 protein. The data contain around 80,000 distinct CDR3 sequences, about 13% of them singletons. The sample comprised PBMCs or a T cell subset sorted from them (not recorded which). The V call is TRBV9, the J call TRBJ1-3; D call uncertain. This receptor was taken from a man aged 18 to 35 who had mild COVID-19 (a few samples of this study predate the infection). Cell type and time point are not known. Here the CDR3 DNA reads TGTGCCAGCAGCGTAGAGGGTGACGGAAACACCATATATTTT. Translation: CASSVEGDGNTIYF. The full variable domain, in which reference TRBV9 and TRBJ1-3 provide the parts outside the CDR3, is DSGVTQTPKHLITATGQRVTLRCSPRSGDLSVYWYQQSLDQGLQFLIQYYNGEERAKGNILERFSAQQFPDLHSELNLSSLELGDSALYFCASSVEGDGNTIYFGEGSWLTVV.